This TCR beta chain was sequenced in a study of T cell responses to AZD1222 COVID-19 vaccine. Study as a whole: Recipients boosted at about 4 weeks or about 12 weeks are pooled.

Germline V gene lookup returns CDR1 LGHNA and CDR2 YSLEER. CDR3 length equals 18 residues. V lost 0 bases to trimming and J lost 4 bases; unmatched junction nucleotides: 9. Points from the study as a whole: An increase in Spike-specific TCR breadth and depth was observed after two AZD1222 doses. CD4 TCRs linked to vaccination spanned spike, dominating at 160-218 and 743-854. In all cases, repertoires were sampled only after the peak T cell response.

The assay was immunoSEQ multiplex PCR, and TCRdb's table has in-frame clones only and misses some. The data hold 150,000 or so clones, with roughly nine tenths observed a single time. Regarding this clone: Its antigen remains unknown.

The clonotype was recovered from an adult in good health. The sequencing here drew on peripheral blood, taken on day 0 of AZD1222 vaccination. The rearrangement uses TRBV4-3 and TRBJ2-2; 9 bases map to TRBD2. In DNA, the CDR3 is TGCGCCAGCAGCCAAGATCCGGCGGGGGGGCGATTCACCGGGGAGCTGTTTTTT. This sequence encodes CASSQDPAGGRFTGELFF.